This TCR beta chain stems from a study of T cells in Graves' hyperthyroidism and ophthalmopathy (dated by TCRdb to between 2019 and 2020). In the study overall: Peripheral blood samples were taken at the time of initial diagnosis, prior to any treatment. Thyroid tissue and blood T-cell repertoires from six or seven Graves' hyperthyroidism patients were also compared in the study. Following sampling, methimazole starting at 30 mg daily was given to hyperthyroidism patients, and high-dose intravenous methylprednisolone was given to ophthalmopathy patients. The paper describes TCR Vbeta CDR3 sequencing of 140 or so peripheral blood samples, made up of some 40 ophthalmopathy patients, some 80 hyperthyroidism patients and 17 progressor patients. The 90 to 100 discovery patients were randomly divided into training and test sets at a 7:3 ratio. TCR V-J signatures able to tell the groups apart were searched for in a discovery cohort of 90 to 100 patients, of whom roughly 42 had Graves' ophthalmopathy and around 56 had stable Graves' hyperthyroidism. Prospective prediction of ophthalmopathy was tested in an independent validation cohort consisting of some 18 hyperthyroidism patients and around 16 patients who later progressed to ophthalmopathy.

Relative to germline, V is 3 bases shorter and J is 4 bases shorter, with 15 bases between their ends. From the germline V gene (reference sequence), CDR1 is LGHDT and CDR2 is YNNKEL. Inclusive of the bounding cysteine and phenylalanine, the CDR3 is 15 residues long. Only CDR3 DNA is held: 45 bases, read in frame from base 1. Here is what the overall study found, with its caveats: A 13 V-J signature model separated ophthalmopathy from stable hyperthyroidism, with around 91% sensitivity and about 81% specificity in cross-validation and 80%/75% in testing. No statistical method was used to fix the sample size in advance, and group allocation was not hidden from the investigators. Most expanded thyroid clonotypes (frequency above 0.001) were also detected in blood, suggesting blood repertoires may reflect thyroid immune responses. In validation, the model predicted progression to ophthalmopathy a median of about 6.8 months before onset, with about 70% sensitivity and more than 72% specificity.

The TCR beta CDR3 regions were amplified from the RNA transcripts. A first-round RT-PCR of the TCR CDR3 used the HTBI primer set with the Qiagen OneStep RT-PCR kit. Libraries were constructed in a second round of multiplex PCR, after which size selection and purification were carried out. Paired-end sequencing of the libraries was performed with 100 bp reads on an Illumina HiSeq2000. The authors' pipeline ran thus. SOAPnuke was used to process the raw data, with reads discarded if the reads contained adapters or uncalled bases, had a mean Phred below 15, or lacked an exact constant-primer or identifier match. COPE v1.2.5 was used to merge the high-quality paired reads, and each unique nucleotide sequence was defined as a clonotype. MiTCR v1.1 was used to align the clonotypes against IMGT TRBV, TRBD and TRBJ reference segments. Analysis was restricted to V-J combinations with a frequency above 0.0001, which covered roughly 99% of repertoires. A TCS score was defined as the ratio of F50 (clonal expansion) to E x V (chaos), with BLOSUM62-based TCRdist applied between CDR3 peptides within each V-J. Welch's t-statistics and random forest reduced just over 500 V-J features to 10 to 15, which were used in a naive Bayes classifier (R e1071). The raw public data were reprocessed by TCRdb itself: fastp quality trimming at Q25, MiXCR clonotype calling, in-frame beta chains only. Each entry merges the rows of one CDR3 protein and shows their most common DNA and genes. V and J calls and clone size were set by TCRdb, not the authors. The sample table shows hundreds of thousands of distinct CDR3 sequences, and about a fifth are seen once. The ten most abundant clones make up roughly a third of the sample.

In the ophthalmopathy patients, disease was moderately to severely active, with a Clinical Activity Score of 3 or more, a NOSPECS grade of 4 or more, and a duration of less than 3 months. Any patient with an uncontrolled infection, another autoimmune disease, pregnancy or lactation was excluded. Diagnoses relied on clinical symptoms, serum thyroxine and TRAb, thyroid ultrasound and orbital computed tomography. PBMCs were isolated from 8 to 10 ml of fresh peripheral blood by Ficoll-Paque density gradient centrifugation. Total RNA was extracted using Trizol reagent, and RNA quality was assessed on an Agilent 2100 Bioanalyzer. As concerns this clonotype: Its antigen is unknown. A read error is possible here, since a much larger clone lies one base away.

Sequencing input: blood. This sequence originates from a man aged 25 to 40 with Graves' ophthalmopathy. The sequence is built from TRBV3-1 and TRBJ1-2, with a tentative D gene TRBD1 over 6 matching bases. The bases read TGTGCCAGCAGCCATCCGACAGGCGCTAGCTATGGCTACACCTTC. This gives the protein CASSHPTGASYGYTF.